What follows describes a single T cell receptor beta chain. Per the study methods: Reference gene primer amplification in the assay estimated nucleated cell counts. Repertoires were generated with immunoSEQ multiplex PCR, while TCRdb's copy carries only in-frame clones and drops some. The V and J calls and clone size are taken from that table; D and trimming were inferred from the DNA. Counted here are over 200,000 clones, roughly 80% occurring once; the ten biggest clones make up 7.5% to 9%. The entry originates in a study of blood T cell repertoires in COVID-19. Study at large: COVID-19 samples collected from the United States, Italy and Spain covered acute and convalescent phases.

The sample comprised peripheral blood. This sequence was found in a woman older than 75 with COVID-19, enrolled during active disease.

CDR3 sequence (DNA): TGTGCCAGCAGAGCACAGGAATACACTGAAGCTTTCTTT. Residues: CASRAQEYTEAFF. The V call is TRBV6-6, the J call TRBJ1-1; tentatively, D is TRBD1 (5 bases). Per germline, CDR1 MNHNY and CDR2 SVGAGI (reference sequence). This CDR3 has 13 amino acids. Trimming stripped 6 bases from V and 3 bases from J, with 11 bases between.